The sequence of this T cell receptor beta chain was determined in a study of T cells in Graves' hyperthyroidism and ophthalmopathy. Clinicians diagnosed patients from clinical symptoms, serum thyroxine and TRAb, thyroid ultrasound and orbital computed tomography. First hyperthyroidism diagnosis is when the blood sample was obtained, before any ophthalmopathy symptoms. In regard to this clonotype: Its cognate antigen is unknown.

Points from the study as a whole: The majority of expanded thyroid clonotypes above 0.001 also appeared in blood. Ophthalmopathy prediction by the model preceded onset by a median approximately 5.9 months.

This CDR3 has 15 residues. V dropped 2 bases and J dropped 5 bases, with 14 bases sitting between them. Per the germline V gene, CDR1 is MNHNS and CDR2 is SASEGT. Amplified TCR beta CDR3 regions derived from RNA transcripts. TCR CDR3 underwent first-round RT-PCR with the HTBI primer set. TCRdb ran MiXCR on the multiplex PCR reads and lists one entry per CDR3 protein. The sample carries under 300,000 distinct CDR3 sequences, 13% to 15% recorded once. The chain couples TRBV6-1 to TRBJ2-3; D is undetermined. The source of this sequence is a woman in her forties or fifties with Graves' hyperthyroidism that later progressed to Graves' ophthalmopathy. Material for sequencing was blood. The CDR3 coding sequence is TGTGCCAGCAGTGAATGGAGCTTTCTGATAGATACGCAGTATTTT. It specifies CASSEWSFLIDTQYF.